This T cell receptor beta chain originates from a study of cytomegalovirus exposure and HLA in healthy donors. On the study more broadly: About 180 million T cells yielded some 120 million unique TCR beta sequences in earlier analysis. Overall study findings and caveats: TCR beta V segments were, for the most part, productive about 90% or about 30% of the time in an earlier analysis. Indistinguishability led to the exclusion of some V segments, TRBV6-2 and TRBV6-3 included.

Each donor was nominally healthy when sampled (though unrecorded immune exposures were likely). Vbeta (60) and Jbeta (13) primers were used in the PCR. Using immunoSEQ multiplex PCR, the repertoire was profiled, and TCRdb retains in-frame clones only, with some absent. The data show about 98,000 clones, with around 75% seen just once and approximately 11% held by the top ten. There are a few counts of this clone. What it binds is not known. The length of the CDR3 is 13 residues. Germline V lookup: CDR1 MGHDK, CDR2 SYGVNS. With 7 bases removed from V and 6 bases from J, the gap between germline ends came to 15 bases.

The sample was PBMCs. This chain joins TRBV25-1 and TRBJ1-1; D is perhaps TRBD1 (6 bases). The TCR comes from a man younger than 30 in good health and CMV-seropositive. The CDR3 DNA reads as TGTGCCAGCAACGGGGGGCTAGTAGCTGAAGCTTTCTTT. Residues: CASNGGLVAEAFF.